This TCR beta chain was captured by sequencing in a study of cytomegalovirus exposure and HLA in healthy donors. Study-wide results and limits: A later analysis reportedly identified an Asian-associated ancestry cluster as carrying fewer N-insertions than the approximately 670-donor mean. Some public TCRs appeared in many individuals, while most sequences were rare. Using a false discovery rate of 0.05, a later analysis showed that roughly 16,000 TCR beta sequences were associated with HLA alleles. Analyzed later, most CMV-associated TCR beta chains appeared HLA-restricted.

The CDR3 sequence is 14 residues long. Deletions cut 4 bases from V and 2 bases from J, with 12 bases between. Germline values: CDR1 SGHRS, CDR2 YFSETQ. Worth noting for this clone: Its antigen is not known.

The PCR ran on 60 Vbeta and 13 Jbeta primers. Profiling relied on immunoSEQ multiplex PCR, and the TCRdb table lists in-frame clones only, not all of them. Here the sample spans about 180,000 clones, 82% being singletons. The chain combines TRBV5-1 with TRBJ1-2; D might be TRBD1 (6 bases). The sample comprised PBMCs. This clonotype was sampled from a man aged 40-49 years in good health and CMV-seronegative. This CDR3 is CASSNLQGNYGYTF. The CDR3 region has the DNA TGCGCCAGCAGCAATCTACAGGGAAACTATGGCTACACCTTC.